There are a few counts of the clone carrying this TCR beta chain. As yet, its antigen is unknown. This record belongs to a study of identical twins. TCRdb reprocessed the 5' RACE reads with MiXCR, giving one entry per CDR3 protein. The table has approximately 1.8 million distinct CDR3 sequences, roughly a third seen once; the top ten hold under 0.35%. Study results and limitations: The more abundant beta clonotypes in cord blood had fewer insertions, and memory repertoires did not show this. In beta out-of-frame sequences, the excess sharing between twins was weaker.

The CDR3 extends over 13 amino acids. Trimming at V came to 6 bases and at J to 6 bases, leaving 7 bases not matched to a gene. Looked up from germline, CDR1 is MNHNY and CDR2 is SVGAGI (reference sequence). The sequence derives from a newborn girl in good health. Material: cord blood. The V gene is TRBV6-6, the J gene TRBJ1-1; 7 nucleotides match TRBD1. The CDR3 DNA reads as TGTGCCAGCAGCCCACAGGGGTACGCTGAAGCTTTCTTT. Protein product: CASSPQGYAEAFF.